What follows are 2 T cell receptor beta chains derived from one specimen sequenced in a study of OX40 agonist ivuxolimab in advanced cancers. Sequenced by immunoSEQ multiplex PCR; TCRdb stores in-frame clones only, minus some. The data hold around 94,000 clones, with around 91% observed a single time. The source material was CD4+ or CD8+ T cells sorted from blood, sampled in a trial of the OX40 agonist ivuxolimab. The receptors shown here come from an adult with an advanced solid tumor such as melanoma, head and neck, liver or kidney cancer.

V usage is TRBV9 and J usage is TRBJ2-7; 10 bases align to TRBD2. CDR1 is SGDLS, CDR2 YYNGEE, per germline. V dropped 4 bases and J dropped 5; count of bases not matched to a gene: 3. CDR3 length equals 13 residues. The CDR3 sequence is CASSPGLAHEQYF. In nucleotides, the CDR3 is TGTGCCAGCAGCCCGGGACTAGCGCACGAGCAGTACTTC.

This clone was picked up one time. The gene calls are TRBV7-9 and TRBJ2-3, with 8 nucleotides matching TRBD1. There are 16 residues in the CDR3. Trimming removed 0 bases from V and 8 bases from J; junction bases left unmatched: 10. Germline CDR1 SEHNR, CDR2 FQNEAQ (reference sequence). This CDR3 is CASSLAWGTGLVTQYF. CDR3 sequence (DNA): TGTGCCAGCAGCTTAGCGTGGGGGACAGGACTCGTTACGCAGTATTTT.